This entry lists 5 T cell receptor beta chains sequenced from one sample in a study of cytomegalovirus exposure and HLA in healthy donors. PCR involved 60 Vbeta and 13 Jbeta primers. The repertoire was sequenced with immunoSEQ multiplex PCR; TCRdb's copy has only in-frame clones and lacks some. The sample records under 200,000 clones, 84% being singletons. The material sequenced was PBMCs. The receptors here all came from a boy younger than 18 in good health and CMV-seronegative.

DNA of the CDR3: TGTGCCAGCAGCCCCTACGGGGCGCGGGGGGTAGAACTGTTTTTT. It codes for CASSPYGARGVELFF. The chain carries TRBV25-1 and TRBJ1-4; a possible D gene is TRBD1 (5 bases). The germline V gene encodes CDR1 MGHDK and CDR2 SYGVNS. This CDR3 comprises 15 residues. Trimming pared 6 bases from V and 12 bases from J, leaving 23 bases between.

The chain recombines TRBV7-8 with TRBJ1-4, with 10 bases identical to TRBD1. With 5 bases clipped from V and 6 bases from J, the junction kept 9 bases outside the gene matches. Germline-derived CDR1 and CDR2 are SGHVS and FQNEAQ. The CDR3 loop spans 16 amino acids. The CDR3 DNA reads as TGTGCCAGCAGCCCACGGAGCGGACAGGGGGATGAAAAACTGTTTTTT. Amino acids: CASSPRSGQGDEKLFF.

There are a few counts of this clone. The chain links TRBV28 to TRBJ2-7; possible D gene TRBD2, 6 bases. This CDR3 is built from 15 residues. V was cut by 6 bases and J by 1 base, with 16 bases left in between. Per the germline V gene, CDR1 is MDHEN and CDR2 is SYDVKM. CDR3 protein: CASSQPGLRSYEQYF. In DNA form, the CDR3 reads TGTGCCAGCAGCCAGCCGGGACTCAGGTCCTACGAGCAGTACTTC. Combining the CDR3 with reference TRBV28 and TRBJ2-7 gives the whole variable domain DVKVTQSSRYLVKRTGEKVFLECVQDMDHENMFWYRQDPGLGLRLIYFSYDVKMKEKGDIPEGYSVSREKKERFSLILESASTNQTSMYLCASSQPGLRSYEQYFGPGTRLTVT.

The chain links TRBV27 to TRBJ2-7; 9 bases are a match to TRBD1. Germline V lookup: CDR1 MNHEY, CDR2 SMNVEV (reference sequence). This CDR3 contains 14 residues. V trimming: 6 bases; J trimming: 9 bases; junction bases outside the gene matches: 12. The DNA for the CDR3 is TGTGCCAGCAGGGGACAGGGAAGACTTCGGGGGCAGTACTTC. It yields the protein CASRGQGRLRGQYF.

The V gene is TRBV11-2, the J gene TRBJ2-7, with 8 bases fitting TRBD2. Germline values: CDR1 SGHAT, CDR2 FQNNGV. The length of the CDR3 is 14 residues. J lost 3 bases, V lost 5 bases, and 6 bases had no gene match. The CDR3 sequence: CASSQGLVIYEQYF. In nucleotides, the CDR3 is TGTGCCAGCAGCCAGGGACTAGTTATCTACGAGCAGTACTTC.